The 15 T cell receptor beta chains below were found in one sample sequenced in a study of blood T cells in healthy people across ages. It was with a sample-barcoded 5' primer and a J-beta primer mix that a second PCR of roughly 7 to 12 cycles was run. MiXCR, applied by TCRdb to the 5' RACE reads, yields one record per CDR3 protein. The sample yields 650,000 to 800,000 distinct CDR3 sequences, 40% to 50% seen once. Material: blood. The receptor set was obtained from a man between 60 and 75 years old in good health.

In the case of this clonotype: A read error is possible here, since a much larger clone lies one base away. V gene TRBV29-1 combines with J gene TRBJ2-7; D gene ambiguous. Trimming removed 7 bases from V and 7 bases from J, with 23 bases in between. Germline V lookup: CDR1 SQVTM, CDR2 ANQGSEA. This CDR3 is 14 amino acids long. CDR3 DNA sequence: TGCAGCGGTGACGCGGCAGACTCCTACAATGAGCAGTACTTC. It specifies CSGDAADSYNEQYF.

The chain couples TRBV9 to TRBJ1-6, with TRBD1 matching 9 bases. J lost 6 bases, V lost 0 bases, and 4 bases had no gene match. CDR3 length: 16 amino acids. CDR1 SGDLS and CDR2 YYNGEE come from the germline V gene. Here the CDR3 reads CASSVAVDRGNSPLHF. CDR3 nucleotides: TGTGCCAGCAGCGTAGCGGTGGACAGGGGTAATTCACCCCTCCACTTT.

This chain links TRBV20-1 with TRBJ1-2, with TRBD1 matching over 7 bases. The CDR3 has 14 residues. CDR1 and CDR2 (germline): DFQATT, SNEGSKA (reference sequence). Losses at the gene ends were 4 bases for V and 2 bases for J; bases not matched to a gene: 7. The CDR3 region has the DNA TGCAGTGCTATGGGAGCAGGGGGAAACTATGGCTACACCTTC. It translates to CSAMGAGGNYGYTF.

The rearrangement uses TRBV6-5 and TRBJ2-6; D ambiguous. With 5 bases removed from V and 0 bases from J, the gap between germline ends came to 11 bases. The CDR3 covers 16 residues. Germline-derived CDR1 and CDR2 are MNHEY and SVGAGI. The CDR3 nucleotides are TGTGCCAGCAGTCACCACCGGAGCTCTGGGGCCAACGTCCTGACTTTC. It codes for CASSHHRSSGANVLTF.

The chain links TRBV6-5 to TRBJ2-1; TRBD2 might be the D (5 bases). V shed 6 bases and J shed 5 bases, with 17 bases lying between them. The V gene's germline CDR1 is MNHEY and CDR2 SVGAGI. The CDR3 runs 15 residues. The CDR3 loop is CASSRRDYPNNEQFF. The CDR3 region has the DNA TGTGCCAGCAGCCGACGTGACTACCCGAACAATGAGCAGTTCTTC.

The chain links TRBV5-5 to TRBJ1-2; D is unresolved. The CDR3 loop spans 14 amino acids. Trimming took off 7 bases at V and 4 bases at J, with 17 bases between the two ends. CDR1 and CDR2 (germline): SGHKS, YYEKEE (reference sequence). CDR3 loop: CASAGVEGGYGYTF. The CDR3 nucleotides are TGTGCCAGCGCCGGGGTCGAGGGCGGCTATGGCTACACCTTC.

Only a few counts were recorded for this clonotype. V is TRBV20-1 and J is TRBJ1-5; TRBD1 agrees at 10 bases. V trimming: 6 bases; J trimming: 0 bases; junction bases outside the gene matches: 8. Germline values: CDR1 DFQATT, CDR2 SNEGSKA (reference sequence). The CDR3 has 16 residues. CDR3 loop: CSARTGGHYSNQPQHF. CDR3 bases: TGCAGTGCCAGGACAGGGGGTCACTATAGCAATCAGCCCCAGCATTTT.

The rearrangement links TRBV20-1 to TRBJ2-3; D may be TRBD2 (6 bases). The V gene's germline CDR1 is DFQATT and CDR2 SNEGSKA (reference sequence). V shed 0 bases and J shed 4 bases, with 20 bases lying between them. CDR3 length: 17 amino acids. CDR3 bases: TGCAGTGCTAGAGATCTTCGACTAGTGCTCGAATCAGATACGCAGTATTTT. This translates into CSARDLRLVLESDTQYF.

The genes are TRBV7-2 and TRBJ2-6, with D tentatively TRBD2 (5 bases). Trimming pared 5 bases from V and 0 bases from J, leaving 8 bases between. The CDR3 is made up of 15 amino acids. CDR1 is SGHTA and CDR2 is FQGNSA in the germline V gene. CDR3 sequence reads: CASSRAASGANVLTF. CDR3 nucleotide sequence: TGTGCCAGCAGCCGAGCGGCCTCTGGGGCCAACGTCCTGACTTTC.

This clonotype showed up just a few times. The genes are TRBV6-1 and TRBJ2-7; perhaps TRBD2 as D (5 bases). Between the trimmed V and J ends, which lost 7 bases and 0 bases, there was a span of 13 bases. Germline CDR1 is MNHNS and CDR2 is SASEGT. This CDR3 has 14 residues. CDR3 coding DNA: TGTGCCAGCAACATGATGGGGAGCTCCTACGAGCAGTACTTC. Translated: CASNMMGSSYEQYF.

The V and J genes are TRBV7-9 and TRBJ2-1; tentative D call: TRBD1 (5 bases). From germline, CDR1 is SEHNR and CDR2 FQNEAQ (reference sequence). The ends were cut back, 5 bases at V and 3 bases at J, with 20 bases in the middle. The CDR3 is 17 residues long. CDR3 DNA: TGTGCCAGCAGCGTAACGGACAACGCAACCTACTACAATGAGCAGTTCTTC. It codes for CASSVTDNATYYNEQFF.

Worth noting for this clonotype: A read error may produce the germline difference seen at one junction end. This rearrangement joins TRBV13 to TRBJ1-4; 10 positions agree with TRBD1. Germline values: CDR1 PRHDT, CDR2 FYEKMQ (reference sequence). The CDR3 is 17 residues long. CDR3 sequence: CASSSRDRGGPNEELFF. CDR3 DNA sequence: TGTGCCAGCAGCTCCCGGGACAGGGGAGGTCCTAATGAAGAACTGTTTTTT.

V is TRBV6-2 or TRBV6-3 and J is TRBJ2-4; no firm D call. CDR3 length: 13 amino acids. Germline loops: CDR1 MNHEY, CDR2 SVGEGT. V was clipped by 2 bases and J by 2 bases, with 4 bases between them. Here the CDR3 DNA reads TGTGCCAGCAGTTACGTCTCCAAAAACATTCAGTACTTC. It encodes CASSYVSKNIQYF.

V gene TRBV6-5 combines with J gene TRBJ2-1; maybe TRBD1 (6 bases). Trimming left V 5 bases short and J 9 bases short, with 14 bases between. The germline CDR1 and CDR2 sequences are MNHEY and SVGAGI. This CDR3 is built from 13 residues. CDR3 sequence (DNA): TGTGCCAGCAGTACTGGACAGTCGGGTGAGCAGTTCTTC. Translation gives CASSTGQSGEQFF.

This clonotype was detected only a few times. CDR3 nucleotide sequence: TGTGCCAGCGGGGCTAGCCGGAACTACGAGCAGTACTTC. As protein: CASGASRNYEQYF. The chain links TRBV14 to TRBJ2-7; tentatively, D is TRBD1 or TRBD2 (5 bases each). Germline CDR1 SGHDN, CDR2 FVKESK. The CDR3 sequence is 13 residues long. V dropped 8 bases and J dropped 3 bases, with 14 bases sitting between them.